Included here is one T cell receptor beta chain sequence, with context. Antigen unknown. This specimen belongs to a study of cytomegalovirus exposure and HLA in healthy donors. Looking at the study overall: The study placed 80% to 90% of its 398 genotyped donors in the Caucasian-associated ancestry cluster.

Primers included in the PCR were 60 Vbeta and 13 Jbeta primers. Authors' methods: A later analysis counted approximately 88 million unique TCR beta chains, some 10 million shared. TCRdb keeps only in-frame clones here, not all; method: immunoSEQ multiplex PCR. V and J calls plus clone size are reproduced from that table; the DNA served to infer D and trimming. This table holds roughly 150,000 clones, approximately 80% found once. Study findings and constraints: Per a prior analysis, the majority of TCR beta V segments were productive roughly 87% or roughly 30% of the time.

This receptor was taken from a boy aged 2 to 10 in good health and CMV-seronegative. Sample: PBMCs.

For the CDR3, the DNA is TGCGCCAGCAGCGGAGGGACGGGGAACACTGAAGCTTTCTTT. This translates into CASSGGTGNTEAFF. V and J are TRBV5-1 and TRBJ1-1; tentatively, D is TRBD1 (5 bases). The CDR3 covers 14 residues. V lost 4 bases to trimming and J lost 1 base, with 11 bases between them. CDR1 is SGHRS and CDR2 is YFSETQ in the germline V gene.